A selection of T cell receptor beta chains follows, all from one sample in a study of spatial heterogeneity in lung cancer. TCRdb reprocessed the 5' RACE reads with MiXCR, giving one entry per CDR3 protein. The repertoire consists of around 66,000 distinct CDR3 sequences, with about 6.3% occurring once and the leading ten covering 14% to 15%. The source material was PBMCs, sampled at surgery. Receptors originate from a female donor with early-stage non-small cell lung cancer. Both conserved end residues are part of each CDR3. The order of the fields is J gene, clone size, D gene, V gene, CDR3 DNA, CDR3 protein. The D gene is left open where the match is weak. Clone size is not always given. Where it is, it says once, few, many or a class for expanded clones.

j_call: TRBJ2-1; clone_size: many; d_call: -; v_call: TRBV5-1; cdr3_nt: TGCGCCAGCAGCGTGGGTACAGTAAGCTACAATGAGCAGTTCTTC; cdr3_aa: CASSVGTVSYNEQFF
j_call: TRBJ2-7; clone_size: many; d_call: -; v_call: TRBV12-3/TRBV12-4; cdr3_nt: TGTGCCAGCAGTTTAAGGGGGAGAAAGTACTTC; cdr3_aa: CASSLRGRKYF
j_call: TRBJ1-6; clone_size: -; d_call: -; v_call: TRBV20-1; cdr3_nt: TGCAGTGCTAGCCTCCAGGGGCCCTCACCCCTCCACTTT; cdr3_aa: CSASLQGPSPLHF
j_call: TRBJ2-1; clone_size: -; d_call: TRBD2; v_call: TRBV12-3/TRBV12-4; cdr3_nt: TGTGCCAGCAGTTTCGGGCTAGCGGTTTACAATGAGCAGTTCTTC; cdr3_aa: CASSFGLAVYNEQFF
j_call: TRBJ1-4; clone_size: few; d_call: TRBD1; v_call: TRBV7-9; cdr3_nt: TGTGCCAGCAGCTTGGACCGGGACAGCACGGAAAAACTGTTTTTT; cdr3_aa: CASSLDRDSTEKLFF
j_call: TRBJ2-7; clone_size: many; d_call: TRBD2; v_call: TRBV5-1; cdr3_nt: TGCGCCAGCAGCCCCAACACTCTAGCGGGAGGCTACGAGCAGTACTTC; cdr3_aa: CASSPNTLAGGYEQYF
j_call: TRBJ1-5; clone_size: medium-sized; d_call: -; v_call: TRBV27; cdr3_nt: TGTGCCAGCAGATGGCAGCCCCAGCATTTT; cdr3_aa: CASRWQPQHF
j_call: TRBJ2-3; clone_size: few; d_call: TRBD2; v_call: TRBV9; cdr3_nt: TGTGCCAGCAGCGTATTATCTCCGACTAGCGGATACACAGATACGCAGTATTTT; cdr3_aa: CASSVLSPTSGYTDTQYF
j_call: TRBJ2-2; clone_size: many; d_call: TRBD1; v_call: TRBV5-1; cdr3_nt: TGCGCCAGCAGCACCTCCGGGACAGGGGGCCCCACCGGGGAGCTGTTTTTT; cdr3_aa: CASSTSGTGGPTGELFF
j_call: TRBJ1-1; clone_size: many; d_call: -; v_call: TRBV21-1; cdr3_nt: TGTGCCAGCAGCAGGCACCACCCTCACACCAACACTGAAGCTTTCTTT; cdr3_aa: CASSRHHPHTNTEAFF
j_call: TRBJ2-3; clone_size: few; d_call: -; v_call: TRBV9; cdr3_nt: TGTGCCAGCAGCGTAGATCAGGCGGCAGATACGCAGTATTTT; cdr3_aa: CASSVDQAADTQYF
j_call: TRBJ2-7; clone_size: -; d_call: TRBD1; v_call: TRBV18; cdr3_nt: TGTGCCAGCTCACCGACGGGACAGGGGGCCCACGAGCAGTACTTC; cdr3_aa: CASSPTGQGAHEQYF
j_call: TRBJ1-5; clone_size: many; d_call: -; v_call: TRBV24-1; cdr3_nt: TGTGCCACCAGTCCCGCAGCCACGGGACAGCCCCAGCATTTT; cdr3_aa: CATSPAATGQPQHF
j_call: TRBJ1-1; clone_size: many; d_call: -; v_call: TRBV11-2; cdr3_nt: TGTGCCAGCAGCTCGGCGGGAATTGAAGCTTTCTTT; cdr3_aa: CASSSAGIEAFF
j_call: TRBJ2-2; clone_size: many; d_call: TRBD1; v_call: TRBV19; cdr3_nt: TGTGCCTCCCGGGACAGGGGGACCGGGGAGCTGTTTTTT; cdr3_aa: CASRDRGTGELFF
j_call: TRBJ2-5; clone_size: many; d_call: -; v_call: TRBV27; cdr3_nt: TGTGCCAGCAGTCTAATAGCAGGGGAGACCCAGTACTTC; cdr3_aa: CASSLIAGETQYF
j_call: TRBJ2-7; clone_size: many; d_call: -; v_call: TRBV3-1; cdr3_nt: TGTGCCAGCAGCCCGGACAGCCGATCCTACGAGCAGTACTTC; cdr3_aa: CASSPDSRSYEQYF
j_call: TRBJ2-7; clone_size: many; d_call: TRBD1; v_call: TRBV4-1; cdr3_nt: TGCGCCAGCAGCCAAGAGGGAGCCGGGACAGGGATTTACGAGCAGTACTTC; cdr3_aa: CASSQEGAGTGIYEQYF
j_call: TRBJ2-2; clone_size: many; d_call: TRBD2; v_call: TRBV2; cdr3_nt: TGTGCCAGCTGGCGTAGCGGGGGGGCCGGGGAGCTGTTTTTT; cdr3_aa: CASWRSGGAGELFF
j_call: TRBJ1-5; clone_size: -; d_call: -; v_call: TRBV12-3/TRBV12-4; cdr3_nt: TGTGCCAGCACCCCTTCTGGCCTCAATCAGCCCCAGCATTTT; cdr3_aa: CASTPSGLNQPQHF
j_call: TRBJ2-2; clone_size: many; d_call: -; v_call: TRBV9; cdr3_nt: TGTGCCAGCAACGGCGGGCACTCCACCGGGGAGCTGTTTTTT; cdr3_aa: CASNGGHSTGELFF
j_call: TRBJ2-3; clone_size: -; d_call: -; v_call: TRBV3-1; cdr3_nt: TGTGCCAGCAGCCAAGGTGGAGCTAGCCCTAGCACAGATACGCAGTATTTT; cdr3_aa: CASSQGGASPSTDTQYF
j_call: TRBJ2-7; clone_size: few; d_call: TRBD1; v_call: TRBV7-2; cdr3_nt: TGTGCCAGCAGCTTTGGGACAGGGCTTCTCGAGCAGTACTTC; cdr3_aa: CASSFGTGLLEQYF
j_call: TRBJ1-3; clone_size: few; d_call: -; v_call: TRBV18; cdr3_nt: TGTGCCAGCTCACCACCGGGGGGACGGGGATCTGGAAACACCATATATTTT; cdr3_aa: CASSPPGGRGSGNTIYF
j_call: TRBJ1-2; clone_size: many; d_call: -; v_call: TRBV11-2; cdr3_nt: TGTGCCAGCAGCTTAGACAGGGGCTACACCTTC; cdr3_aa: CASSLDRGYTF
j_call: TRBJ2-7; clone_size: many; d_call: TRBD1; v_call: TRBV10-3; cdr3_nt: TGTGCCATCACCATCGACAGGGCTGGCGAGCAGTACTTC; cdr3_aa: CAITIDRAGEQYF